Listed here are 5 T cell receptor beta chains from one sample, sequenced in a study of T-cell memory formation after mild COVID-19. TCRdb fed the 5' RACE reads into MiXCR, producing one record per CDR3 protein. The table lists about 190,000 distinct CDR3 sequences, about a sixth of them singletons. The sequencing sample was made of PBMCs or a T cell subset sorted from them (not recorded which). Every receptor here comes from an adult woman who had mild COVID-19 (a few samples of this study predate the infection). Cell type and time point are not known.

This clonotype was recorded a few times. The gene calls are TRBV20-1 and TRBJ1-1; D not certain. CDR1 and CDR2 (germline): DFQATT, SNEGSKA (reference sequence). V was shortened by 6 bases and J by 1 base, with 12 bases between the two germline ends. The CDR3 covers 13 residues. CDR3 amino acids: CSAPDPGNTEAFF. DNA of the CDR3: TGCAGTGCCCCGGACCCGGGGAACACTGAAGCTTTCTTT.

The V gene is TRBV5-1, the J gene TRBJ2-7; 8 nucleotides align to TRBD1. CDR3 length: 15 amino acids. The V gene's germline CDR1 is SGHRS and CDR2 YFSETQ. With V trimmed by 3 bases and J by 3 bases, 8 bases remained unmatched. The CDR3 DNA reads TGCGCCAGCAGCTCCTCACGGACAGGGCGCTACGAGCAGTACTTC. Translation gives CASSSSRTGRYEQYF.

This sequence joins TRBV28 and TRBJ2-7; TRBD1 matches at 8 bases. J gave up 6 bases and V 5 bases, and 12 bases lay outside the gene matches. Per germline, CDR1 MDHEN and CDR2 SYDVKM. The CDR3 totals 15 residues. In nucleotides, the CDR3 is TGTGCCAGCAGTCCCGCGACAGGGGTTCAAGGCGAGCAGTACTTC. Its translation is CASSPATGVQGEQYF. Based on the CDR3 plus reference TRBV28 and TRBJ2-7, the full variable domain is DVKVTQSSRYLVKRTGEKVFLECVQDMDHENMFWYRQDPGLGLRLIYFSYDVKMKEKGDIPEGYSVSREKKERFSLILESASTNQTSMYLCASSPATGVQGEQYFGPGTRLTVT.

This clonotype was seen more than once but under ten times. In nucleotides, the CDR3 is TGCGCCAGCAGCCGGAAGACTAGCGGGGGGATGAACACCGGGGAGCTGTTTTTT. Encoded protein: CASSRKTSGGMNTGELFF. The chain recombines TRBV5-1 with TRBJ2-2, with TRBD2 identical over 13 bases. J gave up 1 base and V 4 bases, and 7 bases lay outside the gene matches. Germline V gives CDR1 SGHRS, CDR2 YFSETQ. The CDR3 consists of 18 residues.

The chain has TRBV6-1 and TRBJ1-1, with D maybe TRBD1 (6 bases). This CDR3 comprises 13 residues. Trimming left V 5 bases short and J 7 bases short, with 14 bases between. Looked up from germline, CDR1 is MNHNS and CDR2 is SASEGT. The CDR3 region has the DNA TGTGCCAGCAGTATACAGGGTCGGATTGAAGCTTTCTTT. It translates to CASSIQGRIEAFF.